The 8 T cell receptor beta chains presented below share a single source sample, sequenced in a study of CD8+CD57+ T cells in acquired aplastic anemia. Flow cytometry had shown expanded CD8+CD57+ cells in the patients chosen for sequencing. The TCR beta profiling, which covered VDJ combination and CDR3 sequence, was carried out using genomic DNA as the template. TCRdb recomputed calls from the reads with MiXCR, one row per CDR3 protein. The table lists 150,000 to 200,000 distinct CDR3 sequences, approximately 51% of them singletons. The specimen sequenced was sorted CD4+, CD8+, or CD8+CD57+ T cells (not recorded which) from PBMCs. The receptors shown here come from a human donor with aplastic anemia.

This clonotype was found a few times. The chain carries TRBV13 and TRBJ1-6; D uncertain. The CDR3 is made up of 18 amino acids. Trimming left V 2 bases short and J 10 bases short, with 24 bases between. CDR1 is PRHDT and CDR2 is FYEKMQ in the germline V gene (reference sequence). CDR3 loop: CASSLKSPSEGSKSPLHF. The CDR3 DNA sequence: TGTGCCAGCAGCTTAAAATCGCCCTCGGAGGGATCAAAGTCACCCCTCCACTTT.

V is TRBV15 and J is TRBJ1-5; perhaps TRBD1 as D (5 bases). Trimming cost V 0 bases and J 1 base, with 13 bases left between them. This CDR3 has 17 residues. Germline CDR1 and CDR2: LNHNV and YYDKDF (reference sequence). This CDR3 is CATSREAPWGSNQPQHF. The CDR3 region has the DNA TGTGCCACCAGCAGAGAGGCGCCTTGGGGCAGCAATCAGCCCCAGCATTTT.

This clonotype was seen a handful of times. The V call is TRBV3-1, the J call TRBJ1-5; D gene uncertain. Trimming removed 0 bases at V and 6 bases at J, with 6 bases between. The germline V gene has CDR1 LGHDT and CDR2 YNNKEL (reference sequence). CDR3 length: 13 amino acids. CDR3 loop: CASSQDPLQPQHF. The CDR3 nucleotides are TGTGCCAGCAGCCAAGATCCCCTTCAGCCCCAGCATTTT.

V gene TRBV5-6 combines with J gene TRBJ1-6; no definite D call. Germline lookup yields CDR1 SGHDT and CDR2 YYEEEE. Between the trimmed V and J ends, which lost 2 bases and 10 bases, there was a span of 10 bases. This CDR3 spans 13 amino acids. The DNA for the CDR3 is TGTGCCAGCAGCTTTGATCGGGCGTCACCCCTCCACTTT. Translated, it gives CASSFDRASPLHF.

This clonotype was seen repeatedly, ten times or more. The chain carries TRBV29-1 and TRBJ2-3, with 9 bases lining up with TRBD2. The CDR3 extends over 15 amino acids. The V gene end was trimmed by 6 bases and the J gene end by 0 bases; junction bases not matched to a gene: 7. Germline V CDR1 and CDR2: SQVTM, ANQGSEA. CDR3 in amino acids: CSVGLAGSSTDTQYF. CDR3 DNA sequence: TGCAGCGTAGGCCTAGCGGGATCTAGCACAGATACGCAGTATTTT.

With regard to this clonotype: A read error is possible here, since a much larger clone lies one base away. The rearrangement uses TRBV6-1 and TRBJ1-5, with TRBD1 matching 9 bases. The CDR3 is 15 amino acids. Germline lookup yields CDR1 MNHNS and CDR2 SASEGT. The CDR3, as DNA: TGTACCAGCAGTGAGGGACAGGGTGGGAATCAGCCCCAGCATTTT. Translation: CTSSEGQGGNQPQHF.

As regards this clonotype: This sequence may be a read error, since a much larger clone differs from it by one base. V is TRBV11-1 and J is TRBJ2-1; D is uncertain. Germline V gene sequence: CDR1 SGHAT, CDR2 FQDESV (reference sequence). V lost 4 bases, J lost 0 bases, and 13 bases lay in between. The CDR3 loop spans 16 amino acids. The CDR3: CASSSFSLSSYNEQFF. The CDR3 nucleotides read TGTGCCAGCAGCTCTTTTAGCCTCAGCTCCTACAATGAGCAGTTCTTC.

This clonotype has at least ten counts. The chain couples TRBV7-9 to TRBJ2-1; unclear D gene. Germline values: CDR1 SEHNR, CDR2 FQNEAQ (reference sequence). The CDR3 runs 14 residues. V was pared by 2 bases and J by 5 bases, with 10 bases between. CDR3 residues: CASSLWAANNEQFF. CDR3 in DNA: TGTGCCAGCAGCTTATGGGCAGCCAACAATGAGCAGTTCTTC.